This T cell receptor beta chain originates from a study of cytomegalovirus exposure and HLA in healthy donors. General study findings and limits: Follow-up analysis later connected one missense variant in DCLRE1C with trimming of TCR beta V- and J-genes.

With 60 Vbeta and 13 Jbeta primers, the PCR was carried out. Clones were read by immunoSEQ multiplex PCR, and TCRdb kept only the in-frame ones, dropping some. The table for this sample gives about 130,000 clones. Germline V gene sequence: CDR1 MGHRA, CDR2 YSYEKL. J was trimmed by 4 bases and V by 4 bases; bases with no gene match: 8. This CDR3 is built from 15 residues. Points on this clone: Its antigen is unidentified. The same CDR3 is also encoded by other DNA sequences in this sample.

Each donor was healthy, and each was a bone marrow donor. V usage is TRBV4-1 and J usage is TRBJ1-2; 8 bases are a match to TRBD1. The TCR originated in a man aged 25 to 45 in good health and CMV-seronegative. Sequencing used PBMCs. CDR3 region: CASSPRTGGGYGYTF. The CDR3, as DNA: TGCGCCAGCAGCCCTAGAACAGGGGGGGGCTATGGCTACACCTTC.